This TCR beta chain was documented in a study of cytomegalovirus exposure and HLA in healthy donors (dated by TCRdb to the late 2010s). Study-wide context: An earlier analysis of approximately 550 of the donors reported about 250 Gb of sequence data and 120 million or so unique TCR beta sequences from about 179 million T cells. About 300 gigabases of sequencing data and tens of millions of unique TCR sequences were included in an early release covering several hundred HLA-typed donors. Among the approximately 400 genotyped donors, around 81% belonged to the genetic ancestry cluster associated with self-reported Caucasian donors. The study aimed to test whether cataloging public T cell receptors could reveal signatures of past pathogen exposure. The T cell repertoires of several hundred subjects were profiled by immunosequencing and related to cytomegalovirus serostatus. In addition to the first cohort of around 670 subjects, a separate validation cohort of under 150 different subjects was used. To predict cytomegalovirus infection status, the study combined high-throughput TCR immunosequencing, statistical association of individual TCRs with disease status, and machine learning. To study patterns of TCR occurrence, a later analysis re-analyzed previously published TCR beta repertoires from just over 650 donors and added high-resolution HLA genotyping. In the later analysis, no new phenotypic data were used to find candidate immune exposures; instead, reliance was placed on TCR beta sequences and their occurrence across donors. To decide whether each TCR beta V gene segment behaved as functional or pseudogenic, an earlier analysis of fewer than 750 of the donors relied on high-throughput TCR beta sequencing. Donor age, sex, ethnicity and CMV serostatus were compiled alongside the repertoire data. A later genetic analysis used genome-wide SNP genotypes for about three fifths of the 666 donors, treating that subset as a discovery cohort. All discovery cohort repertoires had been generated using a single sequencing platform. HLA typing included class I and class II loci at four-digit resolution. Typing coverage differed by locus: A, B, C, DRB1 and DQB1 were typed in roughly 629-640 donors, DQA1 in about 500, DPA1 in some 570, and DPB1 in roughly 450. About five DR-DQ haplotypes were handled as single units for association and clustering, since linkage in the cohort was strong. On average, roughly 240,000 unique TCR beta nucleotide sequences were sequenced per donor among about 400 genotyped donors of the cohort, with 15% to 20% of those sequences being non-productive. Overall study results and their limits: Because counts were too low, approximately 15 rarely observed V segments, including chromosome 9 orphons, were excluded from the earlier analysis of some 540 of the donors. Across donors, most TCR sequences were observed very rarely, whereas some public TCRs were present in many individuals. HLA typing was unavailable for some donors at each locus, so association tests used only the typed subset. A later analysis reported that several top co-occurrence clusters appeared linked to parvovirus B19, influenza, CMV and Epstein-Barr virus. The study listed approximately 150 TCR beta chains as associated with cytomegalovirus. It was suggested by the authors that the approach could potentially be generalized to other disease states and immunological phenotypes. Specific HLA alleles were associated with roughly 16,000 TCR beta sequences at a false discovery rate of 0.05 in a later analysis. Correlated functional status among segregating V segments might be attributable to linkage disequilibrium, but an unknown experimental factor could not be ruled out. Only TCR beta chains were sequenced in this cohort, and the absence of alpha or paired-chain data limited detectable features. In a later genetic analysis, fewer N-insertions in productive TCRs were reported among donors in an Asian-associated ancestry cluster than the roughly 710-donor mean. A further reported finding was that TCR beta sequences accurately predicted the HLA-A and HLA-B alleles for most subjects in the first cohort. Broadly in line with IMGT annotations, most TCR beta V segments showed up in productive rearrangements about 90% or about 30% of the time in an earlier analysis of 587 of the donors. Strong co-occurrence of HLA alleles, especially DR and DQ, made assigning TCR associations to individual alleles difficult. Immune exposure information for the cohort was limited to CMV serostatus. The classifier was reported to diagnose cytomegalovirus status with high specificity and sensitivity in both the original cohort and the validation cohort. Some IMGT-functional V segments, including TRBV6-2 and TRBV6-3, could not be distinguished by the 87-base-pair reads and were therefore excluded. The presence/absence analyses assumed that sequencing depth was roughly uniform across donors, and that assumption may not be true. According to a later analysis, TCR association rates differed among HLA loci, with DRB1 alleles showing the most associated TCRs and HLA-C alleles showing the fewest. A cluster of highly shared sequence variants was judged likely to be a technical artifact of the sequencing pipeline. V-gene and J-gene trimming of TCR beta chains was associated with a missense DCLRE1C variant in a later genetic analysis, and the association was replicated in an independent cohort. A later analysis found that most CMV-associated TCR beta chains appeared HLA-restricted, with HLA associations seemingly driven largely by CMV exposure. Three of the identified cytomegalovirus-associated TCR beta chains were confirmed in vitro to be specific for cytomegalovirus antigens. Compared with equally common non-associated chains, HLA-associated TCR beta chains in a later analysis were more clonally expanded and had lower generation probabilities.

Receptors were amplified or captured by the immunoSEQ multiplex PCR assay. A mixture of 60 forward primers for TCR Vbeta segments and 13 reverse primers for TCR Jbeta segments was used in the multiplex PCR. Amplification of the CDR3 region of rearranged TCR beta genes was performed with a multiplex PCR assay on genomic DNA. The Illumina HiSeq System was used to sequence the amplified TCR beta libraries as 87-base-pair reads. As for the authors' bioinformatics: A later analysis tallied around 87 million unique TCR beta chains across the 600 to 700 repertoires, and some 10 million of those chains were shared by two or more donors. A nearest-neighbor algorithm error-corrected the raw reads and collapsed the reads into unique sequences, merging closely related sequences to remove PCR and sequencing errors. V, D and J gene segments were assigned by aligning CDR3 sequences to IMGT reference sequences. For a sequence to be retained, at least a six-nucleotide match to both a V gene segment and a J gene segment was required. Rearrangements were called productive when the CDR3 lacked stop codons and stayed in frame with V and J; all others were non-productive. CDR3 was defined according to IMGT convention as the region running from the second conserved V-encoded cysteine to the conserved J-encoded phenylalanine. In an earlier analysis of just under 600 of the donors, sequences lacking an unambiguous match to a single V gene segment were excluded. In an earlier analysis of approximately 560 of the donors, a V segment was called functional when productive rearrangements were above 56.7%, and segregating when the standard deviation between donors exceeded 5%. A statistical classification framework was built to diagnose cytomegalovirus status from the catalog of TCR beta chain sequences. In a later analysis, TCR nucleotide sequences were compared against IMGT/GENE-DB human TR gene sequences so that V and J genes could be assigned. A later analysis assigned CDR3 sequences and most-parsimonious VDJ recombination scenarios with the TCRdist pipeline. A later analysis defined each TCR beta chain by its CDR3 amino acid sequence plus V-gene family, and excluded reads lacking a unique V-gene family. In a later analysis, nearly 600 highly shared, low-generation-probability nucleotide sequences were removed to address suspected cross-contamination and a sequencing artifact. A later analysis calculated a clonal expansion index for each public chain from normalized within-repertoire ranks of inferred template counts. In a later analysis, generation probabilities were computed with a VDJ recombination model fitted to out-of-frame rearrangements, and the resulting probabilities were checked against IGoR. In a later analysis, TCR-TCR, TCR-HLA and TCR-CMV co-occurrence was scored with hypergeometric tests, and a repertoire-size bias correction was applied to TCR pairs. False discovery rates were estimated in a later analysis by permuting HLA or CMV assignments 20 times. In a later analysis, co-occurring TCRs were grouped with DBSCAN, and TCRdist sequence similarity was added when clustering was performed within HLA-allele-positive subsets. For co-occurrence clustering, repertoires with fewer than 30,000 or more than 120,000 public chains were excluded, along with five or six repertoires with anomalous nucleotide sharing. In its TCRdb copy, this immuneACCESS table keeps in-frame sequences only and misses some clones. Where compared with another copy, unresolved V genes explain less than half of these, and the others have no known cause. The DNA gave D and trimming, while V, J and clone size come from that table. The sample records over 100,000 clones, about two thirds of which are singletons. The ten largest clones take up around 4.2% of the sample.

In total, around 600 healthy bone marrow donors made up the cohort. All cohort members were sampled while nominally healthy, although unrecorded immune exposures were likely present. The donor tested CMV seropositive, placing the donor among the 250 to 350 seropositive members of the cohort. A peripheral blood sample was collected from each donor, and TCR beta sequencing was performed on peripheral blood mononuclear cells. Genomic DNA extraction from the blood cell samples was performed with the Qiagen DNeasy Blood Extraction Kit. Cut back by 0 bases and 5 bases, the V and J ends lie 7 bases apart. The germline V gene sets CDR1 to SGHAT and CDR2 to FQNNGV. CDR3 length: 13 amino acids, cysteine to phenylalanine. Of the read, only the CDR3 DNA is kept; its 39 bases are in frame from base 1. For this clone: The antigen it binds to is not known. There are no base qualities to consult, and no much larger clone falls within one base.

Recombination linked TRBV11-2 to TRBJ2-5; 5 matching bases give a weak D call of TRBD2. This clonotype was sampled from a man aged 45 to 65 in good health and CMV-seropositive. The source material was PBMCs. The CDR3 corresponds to CASSLDPGETQYF. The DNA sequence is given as TGTGCCAGCAGCTTAGATCCGGGGGAGACCCAGTACTTC.